This T cell receptor (beta chain) was sequenced for a study of blood T cells in healthy people across ages. Overall study results and limits: In the absence of known donor CMV status, changes in expanded clonotypes were possibly confounded. Per million T cells, the diversity of TCR beta decreased roughly linearly as age advanced.

In germline, CDR1 is KGHSH, CDR2 LQKENI. Trimming took 9 bases from V and 5 from J; bases not matched to a gene: 15. The CDR3 consists of 15 residues. Donor samples were obtained from healthy Caucasian individuals from Russia, aged 6 to 90. Total RNA was extracted at no less than 5.5 micrograms per sample. This clonotype was seen more than once but under ten times. Antigen unknown. The second PCR ran about 6 to 11 cycles with a sample-barcoded 5' primer and J-beta primers. Each CDR3 protein is one row after TCRdb ran MiXCR on the 5' RACE reads. The sample yields 600,000 to 850,000 distinct CDR3 sequences, about 42% seen once.

This receptor was taken from an older woman in good health. Sequenced material: blood. The rearrangement links TRBV18 to TRBJ2-7; TRBD1 aligns across 8 bases. The CDR3 here is CASSLQGRGQDEQYF. The CDR3 nucleotides read TGTGCCAGTTCCCTCCAGGGCAGGGGGCAGGACGAGCAGTACTTC.